The rows below give T cell receptor beta chains drawn from one sample of a study of cytomegalovirus exposure and HLA in healthy donors. Clones were sequenced by immunoSEQ multiplex PCR, and TCRdb holds only the in-frame ones, with some missing. Of nearly 300,000 clones listed, 70% to 90% are singletons. The sequenced material came from PBMCs. The receptors derive from a middle-aged man in good health and CMV-seropositive. Each CDR3 is given with its conserved first and last residue. Each record gives: V gene, CDR3 protein.

>TRBV9
CASSVGGTTLFYNEQFF
>TRBV5-8
CASSVDRARSYNEQFF
>TRBV13
CASSPRASGSSDTQYF
>TRBV9
CASSPGLAGYNEQFF
>TRBV4-1
CASSQDRERTYEQYF
>TRBV5-6
CASSLGWGEGQPQHF
>TRBV6-5
CASTRGGDTEAFF
>TRBV5-4
CASSLLGDYGYTF
>TRBV11-3
CASSLRQGQETQYF
>TRBV5-1
CASSVGLAGFTDTQYF
>TRBV4-1
CASSHGRSGGALDEQYF
>TRBV19
CASSISPGTGRGF
>TRBV19
CASSMATGELFF
>TRBV27
CASSSPLAMHGNEQFF
>TRBV19
CASSTNPAASYNEQFF
>TRBV27
CASSSGLAAYEQYF